The 18 T cell receptor beta chains below all came from one sample that was sequenced in a study of T-cell reconstitution after alpha-beta-depleted transplantation in children. The TCRbeta library was prepared with unique molecular identifiers. TCRdb passed the PCR reads through MiXCR, listing each CDR3 protein once. The sample has fewer than 250,000 distinct CDR3 sequences; approximately 19% are singletons. This specimen was PBMCs, mostly from graft donor cells, taken 360 days after TCRalphabeta/CD19-depleted stem cell transplant. The receptors were sampled from a male patient aged 2-15 years who had a stem cell transplant for acute lymphoblastic leukemia, so the T cells may come from the graft donor.

The gene calls are TRBV3-1 and TRBJ2-3; 12 bases line up with TRBD2. CDR3 length: 17 residues. The trim removed 2 bases at V and 0 bases at J, leaving 3 bases unmatched. CDR1 and CDR2 (germline): LGHDT, YNNKEL (reference sequence). The CDR3 sequence: CASSQRTSGGSTDTQYF. For the CDR3, the DNA is TGTGCCAGCAGCCAACGAACTAGCGGGGGGAGCACAGATACGCAGTATTTT.

The V and J genes are TRBV5-1 and TRBJ2-5, with D perhaps assigned TRBD1 or TRBD2 (6 bases each). This CDR3 comprises 15 residues. The germline V and J ends were trimmed by 0 bases and 5 bases, with 14 bases remaining between them. From germline, CDR1 is SGHRS and CDR2 YFSETQ. The CDR3 DNA is TGCGCCAGCAGCTTGGAGGGCCGAGGGGGGGAGACCCAGTACTTC. This sequence encodes CASSLEGRGGETQYF. The entire variable domain, with the rest obtained from reference TRBV5-1 and TRBJ2-5, is as follows: KAGVTQTPRYLIKTRGQQVTLSCSPISGHRSVSWYQQTPGQGLQFLFEYFSETQRNKGNFPGRFSGRQFSNSRSEMNVSTLELGDSALYLCASSLEGRGGETQYFGPGTRLLVL.

This clonotype was found a few times. This chain uses TRBV5-1 with TRBJ1-1, with TRBD1 identical over 10 bases. The CDR3 is made up of 16 amino acids. Germline-derived CDR1 and CDR2 are SGHRS and YFSETQ. With V trimmed by 4 bases and J by 0 bases, 6 bases remained unmatched. The CDR3 region is CASSQAGQGMNTEAFF. CDR3 in DNA: TGCGCCAGCAGCCAGGCGGGACAGGGGATGAACACTGAAGCTTTCTTT. The complete variable domain, with remaining parts taken from reference TRBV5-1 and TRBJ1-1, reads KAGVTQTPRYLIKTRGQQVTLSCSPISGHRSVSWYQQTPGQGLQFLFEYFSETQRNKGNFPGRFSGRQFSNSRSEMNVSTLELGDSALYLCASSQAGQGMNTEAFFGQGTRLTVV.

This clonotype was seen repeatedly, ten times or more. This sequence joins TRBV9 and TRBJ2-3, with 7 positions matching TRBD1. The CDR3 length is 18 residues. The ends lost 2 bases at V and 0 bases at J; junction bases unmatched: 12. Looked up from germline, CDR1 is SGDLS and CDR2 is YYNGEE. The DNA for the CDR3 is TGTGCCAGCAGCGTTGGACAGGAGCCAACTGATAGCACAGATACGCAGTATTTT. The encoded protein is CASSVGQEPTDSTDTQYF.

The chain carries TRBV20-1 and TRBJ1-6, with TRBD1 as a possible D gene (5 bases). The CDR3 length is 14 residues. The germline CDR1 and CDR2 sequences are DFQATT and SNEGSKA (reference sequence). Trimming removed 2 bases from V and 7 bases from J, with 12 bases in between. The CDR3 bases are TGCAGTGCTAGACGAGGGCAGGGAAATTCACCCCTCCACTTT. This codes for CSARRGQGNSPLHF.

This clonotype has only a few counts. V is TRBV5-1 and J is TRBJ2-7; maybe TRBD1 (7 bases). The CDR3 contains 16 residues. Germline loops: CDR1 SGHRS, CDR2 YFSETQ. Trimming cost V 3 bases and J 1 base, with 17 bases left between them. The CDR3 region is CASSSGRQGGSYEQYF. Here the CDR3 DNA reads TGCGCCAGCAGCTCAGGACGGCAGGGGGGTTCCTACGAGCAGTACTTC.

V is TRBV11-2 and J is TRBJ2-1, with D possibly being TRBD1 (5 bases). The CDR3 contains 15 residues. Per germline, CDR1 SGHAT and CDR2 FQNNGV. The V end was cut by 4 bases, the J end by 12 bases, with 22 bases between. CDR3 nucleotides: TGTGCCAGCAGCTCTGACCCGGGTCCTGATAGGGGGCAGTTCTTC. This gives the protein CASSSDPGPDRGQFF. Looking up the rest from reference TRBV11-2 and TRBJ2-1 gives the full variable domain: EAGVAQSPRYKIIEKRQSVAFWCNPISGHATLYWYQQILGQGPKLLIQFQNNGVVDDSQLPKDRFSAERLKGVDSTLKIQPAKLEDSAVYLCASSSDPGPDRGQFFGPGTRLTVL.

This clonotype was detected only a few times. V is TRBV29-1 and J is TRBJ2-3; 9 nucleotides align to TRBD1. The V segment lost 7 bases and the J segment 4 bases; nucleotides outside the gene matches: 9. This CDR3 is built from 14 residues. Germline V gene data show CDR1 as SQVTM and CDR2 as ANQGSEA. CDR3 nucleotides: TGCAGCGGCTTGGGACAGGGAGTCGCAGATACGCAGTATTTT. The encoded protein is CSGLGQGVADTQYF.

The table lists this clonotype with a few counts. V gene TRBV20-1 combines with J gene TRBJ2-1, with a tentative D call TRBD2 (7 bases). The germline V gene encodes CDR1 DFQATT and CDR2 SNEGSKA (reference sequence). Trimming pared 6 bases from V and 3 bases from J, leaving 18 bases between. The length of the CDR3 is 15 residues. Here the CDR3 reads CSARGGQKLYNEQFF. The CDR3, as DNA: TGCAGTGCAAGGGGGGGCCAAAAGCTCTACAATGAGCAGTTCTTC.

The chain combines TRBV6-1 with TRBJ2-7, with 9 bases lining up with TRBD1. This CDR3 contains 15 residues. V lost 6 bases, J lost 0 bases, and 6 bases stayed unmatched. Germline assignment: CDR1 MNHNS and CDR2 SASEGT. CDR3 sequence reads: CASSPTGGYSYEQYF. DNA of the CDR3: TGTGCCAGCAGCCCCACAGGGGGCTACTCCTACGAGCAGTACTTC.

Only a few counts were recorded for this clonotype. This rearrangement joins TRBV11-2 to TRBJ2-3; 9 bases match TRBD2. This CDR3 has 19 amino acids. Looked up from germline, CDR1 is SGHAT and CDR2 is FQNNGV. Germline trimming cut 2 bases from V and 1 base from J; bases unmatched to any gene: 13. The CDR3 bases are TGTGCCAGCAGCTTACTATCGCCCGTGGCTAGCGGGGGCACAGATACGCAGTATTTT. Translating gives CASSLLSPVASGGTDTQYF.

The chain joins TRBV6-2 or TRBV6-3 to TRBJ2-1; 14 bases fit TRBD2. Germline assignment: CDR1 MNHEY and CDR2 SVGEGT. The CDR3 totals 17 residues. Unmatched junction bases numbered 7, after V lost 6 bases and J lost 3 bases. The CDR3 DNA is TGTGCCAGCAGACGCTGGACTAGCGGGGGGAACTACAATGAGCAGTTCTTC. Amino acids: CASRRWTSGGNYNEQFF.

In this sample, this clonotype turned up a few times. The chain links TRBV20-1 to TRBJ2-7; D is ambiguous. The CDR3 runs to 15 residues. Trimming pared 0 bases from V and 6 bases from J, leaving 18 bases between. Germline CDR1 reads DFQATT; CDR2 reads SNEGSKA (reference sequence). The CDR3 reads CSARDRIASSSEQYF. Written as DNA, the CDR3 is TGCAGTGCTAGAGATCGCATCGCGAGTAGCAGCGAGCAGTACTTC.

This clonotype was detected only a few times. CDR3 sequence reads: CASSGAEETQYF. The CDR3 region has the DNA TGTGCCAGCAGTGGGGCAGAAGAGACCCAGTACTTC. The chain is built from TRBV2 and TRBJ2-5; D ambiguous. The length of the CDR3 is 12 residues. Germline V gene data show CDR1 as SNHLY and CDR2 as FYNNEI. Trimming removed 4 bases from V and 3 bases from J, with 6 bases in between.

The rearrangement uses TRBV5-1 and TRBJ1-1, with D possibly matching TRBD1 (6 bases). The CDR3 spans 15 residues. V shed 0 bases and J shed 4 bases, with 13 bases lying between them. Germline V gene lookup returns CDR1 SGHRS and CDR2 YFSETQ. CDR3 sequence reads: CASSLGNGGGTEAFF. The CDR3 nucleotides read TGCGCCAGCAGCTTGGGAAACGGAGGGGGCACTGAAGCTTTCTTT.

This clonotype has just a few counts. This chain connects TRBV9 to TRBJ1-2; unclear D gene. This CDR3 spans 15 amino acids. Trimming removed 0 bases at V and 5 bases at J, with 14 bases between. Germline loops: CDR1 SGDLS, CDR2 YYNGEE. The chain's CDR3 is CASSVATPRGYGYTF. The CDR3 nucleotides read TGTGCCAGCAGCGTAGCTACGCCGCGAGGGTATGGCTACACCTTC. Full variable domain (missing parts from reference TRBV9 and TRBJ1-2): DSGVTQTPKHLITATGQRVTLRCSPRSGDLSVYWYQQSLDQGLQFLIQYYNGEERAKGNILERFSAQQFPDLHSELNLSSLELGDSALYFCASSVATPRGYGYTFGSGTRLTVV.

This clonotype occurred a few times. V and J are TRBV13 and TRBJ1-1; 10 nucleotides match TRBD1. Germline V gives CDR1 PRHDT, CDR2 FYEKMQ (reference sequence). This CDR3 is 15 amino acids long. The trim removed 5 bases at V and 11 bases at J, leaving 14 bases unmatched. The CDR3 spells CASSTSGDRGVSAFF. The CDR3 nucleotides are TGTGCCAGCAGCACGAGTGGGGACAGGGGCGTTTCCGCTTTCTTT.

This clonotype was seen only a few times. This rearrangement joins TRBV7-2 to TRBJ2-2; D remains unclear. Trimming removed 3 bases at V and 5 bases at J, with 16 bases between. The CDR3 runs 16 residues. CDR1 SGHTA and CDR2 FQGNSA come from the germline V gene. The CDR3 sequence: CASSFQLVPQTGELFF. CDR3 DNA sequence: TGTGCCAGCAGCTTTCAACTGGTCCCTCAGACCGGGGAGCTGTTTTTT.